This T cell receptor beta chain was sequenced in a study of T cell responses to AZD1222 COVID-19 vaccine. For this clone: The target antigen is unknown.

The study's findings and limits: Compared with day 0, the breadth and depth of the Spike-specific TCR repertoire rose significantly after two doses of AZD1222. Samples come after the peak T cell response, not at day 14. As reported, nearly half of all spike-specific TCRs target variant regions that are unmutated.

The data were produced by immunoSEQ multiplex PCR, yet TCRdb's version contains in-frame clones alone and is incomplete. Counted here are under 150,000 clones, 90% occurring once; the ten biggest clones make up 1.5% to 2%. The TCR sequence derives from an adult who received the AZD1222 COVID-19 vaccine. The sample here was peripheral blood, taken 28 days after the second AZD1222 dose.

CDR3 residues: CASSPSKVSMPLSNQPQHF. In nucleotides, the CDR3 is TGTGCCAGCTCACCCTCGAAGGTCTCGATGCCCCTCAGCAATCAGCCCCAGCATTTT. The gene calls are TRBV18 and TRBJ1-5; D not certain. The germline gives CDR1 KGHSH, CDR2 LQKENI. V lost 3 bases, J lost 1 base, and 22 bases lay in between. The CDR3 covers 19 residues.